The clone carrying this T cell receptor beta chain was seen once. Assay: immunoSEQ multiplex PCR; the TCRdb copy retains only in-frame clones and omits some. The top ten hold roughly 15% of the sample, which has about 270,000 clones, about four fifths seen once. This sample was included in a study of control samples from healthy donors and cancer patients. The clonotype was recovered from a woman aged 55-69 years with lung cancer. The source material was PBMCs.

The CDR3 spells CASHPTSFPTRGGYTF. CDR3 in DNA: TGTGCCAGCCACCCCACAAGTTTCCCGACGAGGGGGGGCTACACCTTC. V and J are TRBV28 and TRBJ1-2, with D possibly TRBD1 on 6 matching bases. The CDR3 runs to 16 residues. The V and J ends lost 8 bases and 8 bases respectively, with 27 bases between them. CDR1 and CDR2 (germline): MDHEN, SYDVKM.